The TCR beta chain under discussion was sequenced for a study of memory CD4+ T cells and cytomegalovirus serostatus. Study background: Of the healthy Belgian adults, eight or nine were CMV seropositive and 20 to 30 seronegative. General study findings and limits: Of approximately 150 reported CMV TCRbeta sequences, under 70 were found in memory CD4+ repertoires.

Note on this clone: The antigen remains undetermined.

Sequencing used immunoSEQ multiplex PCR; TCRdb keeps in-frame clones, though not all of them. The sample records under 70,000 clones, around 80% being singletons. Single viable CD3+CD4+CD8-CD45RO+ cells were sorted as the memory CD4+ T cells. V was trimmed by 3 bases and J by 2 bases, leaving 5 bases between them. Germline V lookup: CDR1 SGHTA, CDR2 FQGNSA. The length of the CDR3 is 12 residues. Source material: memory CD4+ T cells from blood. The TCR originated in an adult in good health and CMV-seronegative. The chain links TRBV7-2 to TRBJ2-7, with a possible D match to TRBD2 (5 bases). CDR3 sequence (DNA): TGTGCCAGCAGCTTCGGGGCCTACGAGCAGTACTTC. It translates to CASSFGAYEQYF.